This TCR beta chain was recovered during a study of blood T cells in healthy people across ages (dated by TCRdb to the mid-2010s). At the level of the whole study: In model experiments, roughly one uniquely barcoded TCR beta cDNA molecule per two T cells was captured by template switching. The study measured age-related changes in TCR beta repertoire diversity using deep sequencing normalized with unique cDNA molecular identifiers. The donors were split into four age groups: young (average about 15 years), middle-aged (roughly 40), aged (more than 60) and long-lived (under 90). Using the same blood draw, the study looked at two additional independent replicas of 1 million unique cDNA reads for two donors, one aged 18 to 29 and the other aged 80 or older.

Library method: 5' RACE. Sequencing used an Illumina HiSeq 2500. A second about 7 to 12 cycle PCR used a sample-barcoded 5' primer and a J-beta primer mix. A unique molecular identifier was introduced onto each TCR beta cDNA molecule by a template-switch 5' adaptor carrying 12 random nucleotides. Each sample yielded at least 3 million CDR3-containing paired-end reads. All of the RNA was converted into first-strand cDNA using the Mint cDNA synthesis kit, with a TRBC-specific oligonucleotide serving as the primer. Following uracil-DNA glycosylase treatment, a first 18-cycle PCR with universal primers M1SS and BC2_uni_R was performed on all cDNA. The authors processed their data as follows. For normalization, 1 million high-quality reads were randomly selected from each sample, with every read carrying a distinct molecular identifier. Reads sharing molecular identifiers were discarded rather than binned into consensus sequences. MiTCR, run with a Q25 quality threshold and the strictest error-elimination algorithm, handled CDR3 identification, clonotype clustering and error correction. A nonparametric unseen species model with Euler transformation was used to estimate lower-bound total TCR beta diversity. The public sequencing data were trimmed at Q25 with fastp and processed into clonotypes with MiXCR by TCRdb, which kept only in-frame beta chains. Duplicate CDR3 protein sequences are folded into a single record with the most common DNA and genes. TCRdb's processing, not the study's, gives the V and J calls here. Present in this sample are around 1,000,000 distinct CDR3 sequences, about 25% of which were seen just once. 0.75% of the sample goes to the ten largest clones.

This clonotype has only a few counts. Its cognate antigen has yet to be identified. The sample holds no much larger clone one base away, and base qualities are not on file. The paper as a whole reports these results and caveats: The percentage of naive T cells measured by flow cytometry correlated strongly with observed TCR beta diversity. Since profiling was done on bulk unsorted PBMCs, naive and antigen-experienced compartments could not be conclusively compared. Compared with the aged group, the long-lived group had more naive CD4+ T cells, fewer expanded clones and increased TCR diversity, a pattern suggesting age selection. Estimates of total diversity based on one million sequenced T cells were regarded as lower bounds and as underestimates. Because the CMV infection status of the donors was unknown, age-related changes in expanded clonotypes may potentially have been confounded. As age increased, observed TCR beta diversity per million T cells dropped in a roughly linear way, and a significant reduction was already evident by age 40.

The donors were some 39 Caucasian individuals from Russia, aged roughly 6 to 100 years, who were systemically healthy. Each donor gave 8 to 10 milliliters of peripheral blood, collected into EDTA-treated Vacutainer tubes. PBMCs were isolated by Ficoll-Paque density-gradient centrifugation, with at least 7 million obtained per sample. Total RNA, at least 6 micrograms per sample, was extracted from PBMCs with Trizol reagent. Naive CD45RAhigh/CD27high T cell percentages were measured by flow cytometry on a PBMC aliquot from every donor. Its CDR3 holds 13 amino acids, cysteine through phenylalanine. CDR3 DNA only is kept here, 39 bases in frame from base 1. Taken from the germline V gene, the CDR1 and CDR2 loops are SGHTS and YDEGEE. Cut back by 4 bases and 8 bases, the V and J ends lie 15 bases apart. The same data also contributed to another study, on T cells of mothers and their children. The second investigation adds: Nine systemically healthy Caucasian individuals served as donors, namely three mothers together with their six children. cDNA synthesis used all of the extracted RNA, with around 1.5 ug of RNA in each 15 ul reaction. In the second PCR, the M1S primer introduced both the sample barcodes and 2-4 random nucleotides. Each mother yielded over 9.5 million TCR beta CDR3 reads and each child roughly 3.1 million reads. TCR recombination output is similarly shaped by thymic selection in related and unrelated pairs, with a minor effect exerted by inherited differences. Related mother-child pairs always showed normalized repertoire overlap that was slightly higher than in unrelated mother-child pairs, though the difference was never significant. No persistent microchimeric T cell clones were detected, at a sensitivity of approximately 90 clones per million clonotypes. To look for features that set related mother-child pairs apart from unrelated individuals, the researchers ran deep NGS to compare the TCR beta repertoires of mothers and children. On average, the children were roughly 11 +/- 4 years old, while the mothers were about 38 +/- 4 years old. After adapters were ligated using NEBNext reagents, the libraries underwent 100+100 nt paired-end sequencing on an Illumina HiSeq 2000. To avoid cross-contamination, the mother libraries and the child libraries were prepared a month apart and sequenced in separate runs. For each donor, somewhere between about 450,000 and 2,000,000 distinct TCR beta clonotypes were identified. Naive TCR beta clonotypes were estimated from low-frequency clonotypes matched to each donor's FACS-determined naive share, without sorting.

Sequenced sample: blood. This TCR was recovered from a girl aged 2 to 10 in good health. The rearrangement joined TRBV5-8 to TRBJ1-2; no D segment can be confidently identified. The encoded CDR3 is CASSRRFVHGYTF. The DNA sequence is as follows: TGTGCCAGCAGCCGCCGTTTCGTGCACGGCTACACCTTC.